A single sample is the source of the 32 T cell receptor beta chains below, sequenced in a study of T cell responses to AZD1222 COVID-19 vaccine. Produced via immunoSEQ multiplex PCR; TCRdb's table is partial and in-frame only. The sample has around 180,000 clones; 90% to 95% are singletons. Sequencing was performed on peripheral blood, taken 28 days after the second AZD1222 dose. The receptors derive from an adult who received the AZD1222 COVID-19 vaccine.

This clone has a single count. This chain links TRBV5-1 with TRBJ1-5; D is possibly TRBD1 (5 bases). CDR1 is SGHRS and CDR2 is YFSETQ in the germline V gene. The CDR3 spans 14 residues. V dropped 4 bases and J dropped 6 bases, with 14 bases sitting between them. The CDR3 loop is CASSLTSGGQPQHF. CDR3 DNA: TGCGCCAGCAGCCTTACGAGTGGGGGTCAGCCCCAGCATTTT.

The genes are TRBV7-9 and TRBJ1-1; 8 bases map to TRBD1. The V and J ends lost 2 bases and 8 bases, in that order; junction bases with no gene match: 16. The CDR3 totals 17 residues. Looked up from germline, CDR1 is SEHNR and CDR2 is FQNEAQ (reference sequence). CDR3 amino acids: CASSLHRGTSGMGEAFF. Written as DNA, the CDR3 is TGTGCCAGCAGCTTACACAGGGGGACCTCAGGGATGGGCGAAGCTTTCTTT.

The V call is TRBV6-6, the J call TRBJ1-6; 9 nucleotides align to TRBD1. The CDR3 spans 13 residues. V was clipped by 6 bases and J by 9 bases; unmatched bases: 3. Germline V gene sequence: CDR1 MNHNY, CDR2 SVGAGI (reference sequence). The CDR3 DNA reads as TGTGCCAGCAGCCGGGACAGGGTTTCACCCCTCCACTTT. Protein: CASSRDRVSPLHF.

The genes are TRBV5-1 and TRBJ1-1, with D tentatively TRBD1 (5 bases). The germline gives CDR1 SGHRS, CDR2 YFSETQ. Trimming took off 0 bases at V and 4 bases at J, with 10 bases between the two ends. The CDR3 has 14 residues. The CDR3 bases are TGCGCCAGCAGCTTGGGGGACTTTGTCACTGAAGCTTTCTTT. Its protein product is CASSLGDFVTEAFF.

J is TRBJ1-2 and V is TRBV24-1; a possible D gene is TRBD1 (5 bases). CDR1 KGHDR and CDR2 SFDVKD come from the germline V gene. The CDR3 covers 13 residues. V lost 5 bases and J lost 6, with 12 bases in between. In nucleotides, the CDR3 is TGTGCCACCAGTGGGTTCGGGGCGGATGGCTACACCTTC. Protein sequence: CATSGFGADGYTF.

The chain has TRBV25-1 and TRBJ1-3; D is ambiguous. Germline V gene data show CDR1 as MGHDK and CDR2 as SYGVNS. CDR3 size: 15 residues. V dropped 1 base and J dropped 2 bases, with 9 bases sitting between them. The CDR3 bases are TGTGCCAGCAGTGAATCGGATGGTCCTGGAAACACCATATATTTT. Translating it yields CASSESDGPGNTIYF.

This clone was recorded a few times. DNA of the CDR3: TGCGCCAGCAGCCAAGTCTCCCTCGACAGGGGTACGAACACTGAAGCTTTCTTT. Translated: CASSQVSLDRGTNTEAFF. The V gene is TRBV4-1, the J gene TRBJ1-1; 8 positions match TRBD1. Germline V gene data show CDR1 as MGHRA and CDR2 as YSYEKL. The CDR3 is made up of 18 amino acids. The junction had 11 bases not matched to a gene; V was cut back by 1 base and J by 1 base.

The genes are TRBV5-6 and TRBJ2-2; 7 bases match TRBD1. The CDR3 is 13 residues long. From germline, CDR1 is SGHDT and CDR2 YYEEEE. Trimming took 3 bases from V and 14 from J; bases not matched to a gene: 10. Written as DNA, the CDR3 is TGTGCCAGCAGCTCTGACAGGGCCTTCGATCTGTTTTTT. It specifies CASSSDRAFDLFF.

The chain uses TRBV19 and TRBJ1-5, with TRBD1 matching 7 bases. The CDR3 contains 16 residues. Looked up from germline, CDR1 is LNHDA and CDR2 is SQIVND (reference sequence). V shed 4 bases, J shed 1 base, and the junction held 7 bases outside the gene matches. CDR3 protein: CASSTQGGGSNQPQHF. The CDR3 bases are TGTGCCAGTAGTACCCAGGGGGGCGGGAGCAATCAGCCCCAGCATTTT.

The chain employs TRBV28 and TRBJ1-2; TRBD1 matches 7 bases. V shed 6 bases, J shed 6 bases, and the junction held 10 bases outside the gene matches. The CDR3 contains 14 residues. Germline values: CDR1 MDHEN, CDR2 SYDVKM. In DNA, the CDR3 is TGTGCCAGCAGGCCTGGACAGGAAGGCAATGGCTACACCTTC. Translating it yields CASRPGQEGNGYTF.

This clone was detected only once. This chain joins TRBV5-6 and TRBJ1-1; perhaps TRBD1 as D (5 bases). V shed 2 bases and J shed 0 bases, with 11 bases lying between them. There are 15 residues in the CDR3. Germline CDR1 and CDR2: SGHDT and YYEEEE. DNA for the CDR3: TGTGCCAGCAGCTTCCCCCGGGGCTTGAACACTGAAGCTTTCTTT. Its protein is CASSFPRGLNTEAFF.

V and J are TRBV18 and TRBJ2-3; the D is unclear. The CDR3 runs to 14 residues. The germline V gene has CDR1 KGHSH and CDR2 LQKENI. The germline V and J ends were trimmed by 6 bases and 4 bases, with 14 bases remaining between them. The CDR3 is CASSSSRGSDTQYF. CDR3 coding DNA: TGTGCCAGCTCCTCCTCCAGAGGATCAGATACGCAGTATTTT.

The chain uses TRBV11-1 and TRBJ2-5, with TRBD1 matching 8 bases. Germline V gene lookup returns CDR1 SGHAT and CDR2 FQDESV (reference sequence). The J segment lost 5 bases and the V segment lost 5 bases, leaving 10 bases of the junction unmatched. CDR3 length: 15 residues. The CDR3 is CASSPGQGWPETQYF. CDR3 coding DNA: TGTGCCAGCAGCCCCGGACAGGGATGGCCGGAGACCCAGTACTTC.

This rearrangement joins TRBV2 to TRBJ2-1; D call uncertain. V was cut by 7 bases and J by 0 bases, with 13 bases left in between. The CDR3 has 15 amino acids. CDR1 and CDR2 (germline): SNHLY, FYNNEI. CDR3 amino acids: CASTFGSGSYNEQFF. The CDR3 DNA reads TGTGCCAGCACCTTTGGTAGTGGCTCCTACAATGAGCAGTTCTTC.

The genes are TRBV27 and TRBJ1-4, with D perhaps matching TRBD1 (6 bases). The germline V gene has CDR1 MNHEY and CDR2 SMNVEV (reference sequence). Trimming pared 6 bases from V and 2 bases from J, leaving 16 bases between. The length of the CDR3 is 16 residues. CDR3 nucleotide sequence: TGTGCCAGCAGGATCAGGGGAGAGGCGACTAATGAAAAACTGTTTTTT. Amino acid sequence: CASRIRGEATNEKLFF.

V is TRBV19 and J is TRBJ1-1, with a tentative D call TRBD1 (5 bases). Germline V CDR1 and CDR2: LNHDA, SQIVND (reference sequence). The CDR3 extends over 12 amino acids. Trimming stripped 6 bases from V and 7 bases from J, with 12 bases between. CDR3: CASRTGDGEAFF. As DNA, the CDR3 is TGTGCCAGTAGAACTGGGGACGGTGAAGCTTTCTTT.

Notes on this clone: The same CDR3 arises from other DNA sequences in this sample as well. This chain joins TRBV19 and TRBJ1-2; D unresolved. The CDR3 contains 12 residues. Germline CDR1 LNHDA, CDR2 SQIVND (reference sequence). The V end was cut by 3 bases, the J end by 4 bases, with 6 bases between. For the CDR3, the DNA is TGTGCCAGTAGTATGGGTGGCTATGGCTACACCTTC. Translating gives CASSMGGYGYTF.

The J gene is TRBJ2-1, the V gene TRBV14, with 10 bases fitting TRBD2. The CDR3 extends over 17 amino acids. Germline V CDR1 and CDR2: SGHDN, FVKESK. Trimming took 3 bases from V and 6 from J; bases not matched to a gene: 11. CDR3 in amino acids: CASSHHLLAGIFNEQFF. The CDR3 DNA sequence: TGTGCCAGCAGCCACCACCTACTAGCGGGAATCTTCAATGAGCAGTTCTTC.

This chain links TRBV9 with TRBJ1-1; the D gene is possibly TRBD1 (6 bases). Germline-derived CDR1 and CDR2 are SGDLS and YYNGEE. The CDR3 runs 14 residues. The V end lost 0 bases, the J end lost 5 bases, and 11 bases lay between the germline ends. CDR3 in amino acids: CASSVGQAATEAFF. The DNA of the CDR3 is TGTGCCAGCAGCGTAGGACAGGCGGCGACTGAAGCTTTCTTT.

The V and J genes are TRBV28 and TRBJ1-5, with D unresolved. Germline V lookup: CDR1 MDHEN, CDR2 SYDVKM. The ends were cut back, 5 bases at V and 8 bases at J, with 10 bases in the middle. The CDR3 is 12 residues long. The CDR3 nucleotides read TGTGCCAGCAGTAACGGCCATGAGCCCCAGCATTTT. Translating it yields CASSNGHEPQHF. Full variable domain (rest looked up from reference TRBV28 and TRBJ1-5): DVKVTQSSRYLVKRTGEKVFLECVQDMDHENMFWYRQDPGLGLRLIYFSYDVKMKEKGDIPEGYSVSREKKERFSLILESASTNQTSMYLCASSNGHEPQHFGDGTRLSIL.

The CDR3 DNA is TGTGCCAGCAGTTATCCCGAGGTAGACAGGGCTTCACCCCTCCACTTT. Amino acids: CASSYPEVDRASPLHF. This rearrangement joins TRBV27 to TRBJ1-6; TRBD1 aligns across 7 bases. Germline CDR1 MNHEY, CDR2 SMNVEV (reference sequence). This CDR3 has 16 residues. Trimming removed 4 bases from V and 9 bases from J; junction bases left unmatched: 12.

V is TRBV27 and J is TRBJ2-5; possibly TRBD1 for D (6 bases). The CDR3 contains 16 residues. V was shortened by 7 bases and J by 4 bases, with 22 bases between the two germline ends. Germline CDR1 MNHEY, CDR2 SMNVEV (reference sequence). CDR3 in amino acids: CASIRDDRRSLETQYF. The CDR3 nucleotides are TGTGCCAGCATAAGGGACGACAGGCGGAGTCTAGAGACCCAGTACTTC.

This chain links TRBV12-3 or TRBV12-4 with TRBJ2-1; D is perhaps TRBD2 (7 bases). The V end lost 7 bases, the J end lost 9 bases, and 16 bases lay between the germline ends. The CDR3 extends over 13 amino acids. The CDR3 nucleotides are TGTGCCAGCATCCCACTCGCGGGGGCTGAGCAGTTCTTC. It is translated as CASIPLAGAEQFF.

This chain connects TRBV19 to TRBJ1-2; weak D call: TRBD1 (5 bases). The CDR3 consists of 12 residues. Trimming left V 7 bases short and J 1 base short, with 7 bases between. The germline V gene encodes CDR1 LNHDA and CDR2 SQIVND (reference sequence). CDR3 coding DNA: TGTGCCAGTACAGACAGTAACTATGGCTACACCTTC. Translated: CASTDSNYGYTF.

The V and J genes are TRBV2 and TRBJ2-3, with D perhaps matching TRBD2 (6 bases). This CDR3 comprises 15 residues. V was pared by 4 bases and J by 0 bases, with 11 bases between. Germline V gene sequence: CDR1 SNHLY, CDR2 FYNNEI. CDR3 residues: CASSALASSTDTQYF. CDR3 coding DNA: TGTGCCAGCAGTGCCCTAGCGAGTAGCACAGATACGCAGTATTTT.

The CDR3, as DNA: TGTGCCAGCAGCTTGGATCCTAATTCACCCCTCCACTTT. The encoded protein is CASSLDPNSPLHF. The chain links TRBV7-3 to TRBJ1-6; D is unresolved. The CDR3 covers 13 residues. V lost 3 bases, J lost 6 bases, and 6 bases lay in between. Germline V gene lookup returns CDR1 SGHTA and CDR2 FQGTGA.

This chain uses TRBV10-3 with TRBJ1-5; 7 nucleotides agree with TRBD1. Trimming removed 2 bases from V and 0 bases from J; junction bases left unmatched: 1. The CDR3 has 15 residues. The germline V gene has CDR1 ENHRY and CDR2 SYGVKD. CDR3 in amino acids: CAISETGDSNQPQHF. DNA for the CDR3: TGTGCCATCAGTGAGACAGGGGATAGCAATCAGCCCCAGCATTTT.

This sequence joins TRBV7-9 and TRBJ1-4, with D possibly TRBD1 on 6 matching bases. The germline V and J ends were trimmed by 5 bases and 1 base, with 14 bases remaining between them. This CDR3 contains 16 residues. Per the germline V gene, CDR1 is SEHNR and CDR2 is FQNEAQ (reference sequence). The CDR3 region has the DNA TGTGCCAGCAGCCCTAGCGAGGGGGGAACTAATGAAAAACTGTTTTTT. Translation: CASSPSEGGTNEKLFF.

The V and J genes are TRBV5-1 and TRBJ2-3, with TRBD1 matching over 10 bases. V was clipped by 3 bases and J by 1 base; unmatched bases: 5. The CDR3 covers 16 residues. Germline loops: CDR1 SGHRS, CDR2 YFSETQ. The CDR3 is CASSSTGTGGTDTQYF. CDR3 in DNA: TGCGCCAGCAGCTCAACCGGGACAGGGGGCACAGATACGCAGTATTTT. The variable domain in full, with the rest retrieved from reference TRBV5-1 and TRBJ2-3, is KAGVTQTPRYLIKTRGQQVTLSCSPISGHRSVSWYQQTPGQGLQFLFEYFSETQRNKGNFPGRFSGRQFSNSRSEMNVSTLELGDSALYLCASSSTGTGGTDTQYFGPGTRLTVL.

This chain joins TRBV18 and TRBJ1-1; 7 nucleotides align to TRBD1. Looked up from germline, CDR1 is KGHSH and CDR2 is LQKENI. Trimming cost V 4 bases and J 4 bases; bases outside gene matches: 3. This CDR3 is built from 13 residues. The DNA of the CDR3 is TGTGCCAGCTCACTAGGGGGCTTCACTGAAGCTTTCTTT. It yields the protein CASSLGGFTEAFF.

V usage is TRBV21-1 and J usage is TRBJ1-1; TRBD1 is taken as the D call from the table, unchecked against the DNA. TRBV21-1 has pseudogene status. CDR3 length: 14 amino acids. CDR3 in DNA: TGTGCCAGCAGCGACCGGACAGGGGACACTGAAGCTTTCTTT. This codes for CASSDRTGDTEAFF.

The J gene is TRBJ1-1, the V gene TRBV5-4, with TRBD1 identical over 9 bases. V lost 4 bases to trimming and J lost 5 bases; unmatched junction nucleotides: 6. Germline lookup yields CDR1 SGHNT and CDR2 YYREEE (reference sequence). This CDR3 is built from 14 residues. Written as DNA, the CDR3 is TGTGCCAGCAGCCAACAGGGGGCTGGAACTGAAGCTTTCTTT. Translation: CASSQQGAGTEAFF.